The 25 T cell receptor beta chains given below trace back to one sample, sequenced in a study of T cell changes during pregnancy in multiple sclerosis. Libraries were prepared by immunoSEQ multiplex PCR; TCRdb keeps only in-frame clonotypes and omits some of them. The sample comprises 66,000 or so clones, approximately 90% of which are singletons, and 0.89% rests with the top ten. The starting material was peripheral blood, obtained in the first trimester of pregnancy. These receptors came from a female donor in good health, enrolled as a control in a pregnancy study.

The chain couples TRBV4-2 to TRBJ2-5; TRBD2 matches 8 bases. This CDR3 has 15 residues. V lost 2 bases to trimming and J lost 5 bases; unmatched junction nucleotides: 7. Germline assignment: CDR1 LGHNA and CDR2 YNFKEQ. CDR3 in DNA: TGTGCCAGCAGCCAAATAACGGGGGGGCATGAGACCCAGTACTTC. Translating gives CASSQITGGHETQYF.

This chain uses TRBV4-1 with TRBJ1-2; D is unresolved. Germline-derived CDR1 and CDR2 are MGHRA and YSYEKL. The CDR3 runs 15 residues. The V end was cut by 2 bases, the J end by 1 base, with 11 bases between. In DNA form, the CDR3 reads TGCGCCAGCAGCCAAACCCAGGCCGATAACTATGGCTACACCTTC. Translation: CASSQTQADNYGYTF.

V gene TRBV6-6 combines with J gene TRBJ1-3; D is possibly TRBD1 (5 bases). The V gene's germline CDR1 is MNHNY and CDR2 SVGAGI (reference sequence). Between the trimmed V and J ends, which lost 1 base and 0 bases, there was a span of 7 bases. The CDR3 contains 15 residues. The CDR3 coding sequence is TGTGCCAGCAGTTACTTGGGGCCCTCTGGAAACACCATATATTTT. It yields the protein CASSYLGPSGNTIYF.

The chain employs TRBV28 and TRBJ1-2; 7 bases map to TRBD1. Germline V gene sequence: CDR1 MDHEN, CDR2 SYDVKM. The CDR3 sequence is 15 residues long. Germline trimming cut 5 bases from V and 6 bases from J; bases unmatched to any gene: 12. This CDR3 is CASSPPHTGEDGYTF. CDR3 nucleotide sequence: TGTGCCAGCAGTCCCCCCCACACAGGGGAAGATGGCTACACCTTC.

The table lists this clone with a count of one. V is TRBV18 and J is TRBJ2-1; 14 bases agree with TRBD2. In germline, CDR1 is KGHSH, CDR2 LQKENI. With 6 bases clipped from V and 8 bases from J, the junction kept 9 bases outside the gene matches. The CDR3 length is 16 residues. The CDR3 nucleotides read TGTGCCAGCTCCCCCTCCGGGACTAGCGGGAGCGATGAGCAGTTCTTC. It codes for CASSPSGTSGSDEQFF.

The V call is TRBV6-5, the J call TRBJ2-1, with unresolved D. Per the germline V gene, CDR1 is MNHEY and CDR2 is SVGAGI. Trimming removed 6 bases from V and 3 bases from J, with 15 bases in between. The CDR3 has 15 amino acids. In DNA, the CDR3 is TGTGCCAGCAGACCCGCGGATGCCATCTACAATGAGCAGTTCTTC. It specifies CASRPADAIYNEQFF.

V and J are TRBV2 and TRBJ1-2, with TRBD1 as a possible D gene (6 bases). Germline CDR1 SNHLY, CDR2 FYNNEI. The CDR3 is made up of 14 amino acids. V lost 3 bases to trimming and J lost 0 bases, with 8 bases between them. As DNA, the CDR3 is TGTGCCAGCAGTGAGCGGGGGCCTAACTATGGCTACACCTTC. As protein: CASSERGPNYGYTF.

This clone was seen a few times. CDR3 nucleotide sequence: TGTGCCAGCAGCTTAGCGTACAGGCCGTTGGAAGCTTTCTTT. This encodes CASSLAYRPLEAFF. The chain has TRBV7-2 and TRBJ1-1; TRBD1 might be the D (5 bases). In germline, CDR1 is SGHTA, CDR2 FQGNSA. CDR3 length: 14 amino acids. V lost 0 bases and J lost 8, with 13 bases in between.

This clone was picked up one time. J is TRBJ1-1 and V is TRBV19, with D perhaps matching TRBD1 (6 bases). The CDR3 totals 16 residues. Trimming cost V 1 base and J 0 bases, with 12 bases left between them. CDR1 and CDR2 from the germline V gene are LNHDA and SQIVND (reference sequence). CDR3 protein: CASSIGDRTLNTEAFF. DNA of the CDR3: TGTGCCAGTAGTATAGGAGACAGGACCTTGAACACTGAAGCTTTCTTT. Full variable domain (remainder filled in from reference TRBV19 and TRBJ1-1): DGGITQSPKYLFRKEGQNVTLSCEQNLNHDAMYWYRQDPGQGLRLIYYSQIVNDFQKGDIAEGYSVSREKKESFPLTVTSAQKNPTAFYLCASSIGDRTLNTEAFFGQGTRLTVV.

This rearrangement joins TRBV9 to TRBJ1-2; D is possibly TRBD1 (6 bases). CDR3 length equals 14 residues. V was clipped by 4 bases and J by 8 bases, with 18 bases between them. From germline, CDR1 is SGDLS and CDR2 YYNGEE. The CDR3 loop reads CASSSQLGARGYTF. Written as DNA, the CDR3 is TGTGCCAGCAGCTCACAGTTGGGGGCGAGGGGCTACACCTTC.

The CDR3 loop reads CASSLWAENTGELFF. The CDR3 nucleotides read TGCGCCAGCAGCTTGTGGGCAGAGAACACCGGGGAGCTGTTTTTT. The chain links TRBV5-1 to TRBJ2-2; D not certain. The CDR3 covers 15 residues. Germline V gene lookup returns CDR1 SGHRS and CDR2 YFSETQ. The germline V and J ends were trimmed by 1 base and 1 base, with 8 bases remaining between them.

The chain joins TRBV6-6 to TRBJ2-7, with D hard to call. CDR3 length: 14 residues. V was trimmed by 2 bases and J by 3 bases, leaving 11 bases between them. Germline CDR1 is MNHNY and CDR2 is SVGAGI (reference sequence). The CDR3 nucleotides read TGTGCCAGCAGTTACCCACCCCCGGGCTACGAGCAGTACTTC. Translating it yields CASSYPPPGYEQYF.

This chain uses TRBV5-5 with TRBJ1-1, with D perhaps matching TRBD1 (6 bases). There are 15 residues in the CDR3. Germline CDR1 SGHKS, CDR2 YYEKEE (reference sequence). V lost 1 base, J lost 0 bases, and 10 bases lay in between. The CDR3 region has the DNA TGTGCCAGCAGCTTGCAGGGGTATTTGAACACTGAAGCTTTCTTT. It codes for CASSLQGYLNTEAFF.

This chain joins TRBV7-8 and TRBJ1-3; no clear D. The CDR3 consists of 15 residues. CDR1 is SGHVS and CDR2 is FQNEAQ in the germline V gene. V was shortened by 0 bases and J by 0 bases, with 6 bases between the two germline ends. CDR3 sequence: CASSLARVSGNTIYF. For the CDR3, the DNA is TGTGCCAGCAGCTTAGCACGGGTCTCTGGAAACACCATATATTTT. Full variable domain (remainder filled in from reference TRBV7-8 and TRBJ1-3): GAGVSQSPRYKVAKRGQDVALRCDPISGHVSLFWYQQALGQGPEFLTYFQNEAQLDKSGLPSDRFFAERPEGSVSTLKIQRTQQEDSAVYLCASSLARVSGNTIYFGEGSWLTVV.

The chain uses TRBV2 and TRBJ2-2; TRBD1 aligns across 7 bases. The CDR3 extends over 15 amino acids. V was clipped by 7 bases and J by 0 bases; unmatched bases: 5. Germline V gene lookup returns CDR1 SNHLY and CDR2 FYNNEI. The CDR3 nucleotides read TGTGCCAGCAATTTAGGGACAGCGAACACCGGGGAGCTGTTTTTT. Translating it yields CASNLGTANTGELFF.

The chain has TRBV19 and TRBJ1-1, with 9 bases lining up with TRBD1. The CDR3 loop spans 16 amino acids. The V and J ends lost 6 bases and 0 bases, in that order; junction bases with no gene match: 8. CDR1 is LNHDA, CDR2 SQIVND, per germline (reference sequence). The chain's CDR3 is CASRPNRGQVNTEAFF. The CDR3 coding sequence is TGTGCCAGTAGACCGAACAGGGGGCAGGTGAACACTGAAGCTTTCTTT.

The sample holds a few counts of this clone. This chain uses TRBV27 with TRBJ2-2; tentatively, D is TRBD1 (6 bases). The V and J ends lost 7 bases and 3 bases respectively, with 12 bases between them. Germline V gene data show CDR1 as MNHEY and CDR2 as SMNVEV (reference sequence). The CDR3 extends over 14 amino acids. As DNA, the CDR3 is TGTGCCAGCATCTCGAGGGGGTACACCGGGGAGCTGTTTTTT. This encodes CASISRGYTGELFF.

In DNA, the CDR3 is TGTGCCAGCCTCGACCAGCGGTCGAGAGGAGAGACCCAGTACTTC. As protein: CASLDQRSRGETQYF. The chain recombines TRBV5-4 with TRBJ2-5; the D gene is possibly TRBD2 (5 bases). This CDR3 comprises 15 residues. From germline, CDR1 is SGHNT and CDR2 YYREEE (reference sequence). Trimming shortened V by 7 bases and J by 4 bases, and 20 bases separated the two germline ends.

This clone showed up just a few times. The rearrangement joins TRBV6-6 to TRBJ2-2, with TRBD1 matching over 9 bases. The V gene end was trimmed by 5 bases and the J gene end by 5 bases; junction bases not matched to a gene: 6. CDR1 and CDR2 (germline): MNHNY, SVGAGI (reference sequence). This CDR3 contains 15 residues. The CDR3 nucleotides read TGTGCCAGCAGTAGTCGGGACAGGGTAACCGGGGAGCTGTTTTTT. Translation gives CASSSRDRVTGELFF.

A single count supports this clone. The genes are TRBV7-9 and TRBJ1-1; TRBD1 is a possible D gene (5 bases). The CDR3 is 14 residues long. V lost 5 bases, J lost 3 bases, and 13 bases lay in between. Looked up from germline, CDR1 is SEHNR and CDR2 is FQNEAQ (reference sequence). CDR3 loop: CASSLGTKDTEAFF. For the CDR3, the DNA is TGTGCCAGCAGCCTTGGGACTAAGGACACTGAAGCTTTCTTT.

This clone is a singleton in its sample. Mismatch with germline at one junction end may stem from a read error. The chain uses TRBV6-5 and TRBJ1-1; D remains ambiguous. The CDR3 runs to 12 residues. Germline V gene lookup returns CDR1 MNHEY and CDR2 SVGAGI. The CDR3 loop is CASSYSNTEAFF. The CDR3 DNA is TGTGCCAGCAGTTACTCGAACACGGAAGCTTTCTTT.

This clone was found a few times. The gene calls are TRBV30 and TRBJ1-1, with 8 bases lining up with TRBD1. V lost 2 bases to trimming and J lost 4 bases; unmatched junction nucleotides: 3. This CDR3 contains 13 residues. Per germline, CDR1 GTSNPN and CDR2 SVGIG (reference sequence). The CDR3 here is CAWSSQGVTEAFF. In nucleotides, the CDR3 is TGTGCCTGGAGTTCACAGGGGGTCACTGAAGCTTTCTTT.

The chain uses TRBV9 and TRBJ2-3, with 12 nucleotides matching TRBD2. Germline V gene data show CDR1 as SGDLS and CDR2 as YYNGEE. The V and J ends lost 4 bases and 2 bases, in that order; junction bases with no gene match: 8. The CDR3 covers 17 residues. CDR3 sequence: CASSPWTSGANTDTQYF. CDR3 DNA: TGTGCCAGCAGCCCCTGGACTAGCGGGGCTAACACAGATACGCAGTATTTT.

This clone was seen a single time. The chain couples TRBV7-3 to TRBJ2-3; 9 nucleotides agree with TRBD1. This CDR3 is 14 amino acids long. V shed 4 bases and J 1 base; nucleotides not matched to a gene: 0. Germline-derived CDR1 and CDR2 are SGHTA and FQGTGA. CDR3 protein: CASSWTGGTDTQYF. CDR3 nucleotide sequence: TGTGCCAGCAGCTGGACAGGGGGCACAGATACGCAGTATTTT.

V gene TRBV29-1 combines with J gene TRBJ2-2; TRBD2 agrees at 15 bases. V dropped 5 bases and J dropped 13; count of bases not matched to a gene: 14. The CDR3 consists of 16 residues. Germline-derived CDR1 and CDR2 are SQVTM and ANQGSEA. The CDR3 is CSVSWTSGGVAGVLFF. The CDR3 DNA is TGCAGCGTTTCGTGGACTAGCGGGGGGGTAGCGGGAGTGCTGTTTTTT.